The 25 T cell receptor beta chains reported below all come from one sample, sequenced in a study of shared clonotypes between healthy human individuals. Naive CD8 populations comprised CD45RO-negative cells positively selected for CCR7, excluding terminally differentiated effector memory CD45RA+ cells. Method: immunoSEQ multiplex PCR; TCRdb's copy keeps in-frame clones and lacks some. The table shows hundreds of thousands of clones, with about 95% occurring only once. The sequenced sample consisted of naive CD8+ T cells sorted from blood. These receptors were obtained from a young woman in good health.

The chain is built from TRBV5-6 and TRBJ2-1, with D perhaps matching TRBD1 (6 bases). This CDR3 has 15 amino acids. Between the trimmed V and J ends, which lost 1 base and 7 bases, there was a span of 15 bases. The germline V gene has CDR1 SGHDT and CDR2 YYEEEE. As DNA, the CDR3 is TGTGCCAGCAGCTTGAGGCAGGGGCGGATGAATGAGCAGTTCTTC. Protein: CASSLRQGRMNEQFF.

V is TRBV18 and J is TRBJ1-1; D might be TRBD1 (6 bases). Germline lookup yields CDR1 KGHSH and CDR2 LQKENI. CDR3 size: 14 residues. Trimming stripped 4 bases from V and 0 bases from J, with 9 bases between. CDR3 nucleotides: TGTGCCAGCTCACGGGACACCGTGAACACTGAAGCTTTCTTT. This gives the protein CASSRDTVNTEAFF.

The chain has TRBV30 and TRBJ1-2, with TRBD1 as a possible D gene (5 bases). The length of the CDR3 is 14 residues. Germline V lookup: CDR1 GTSNPN, CDR2 SVGIG (reference sequence). V lost 8 bases and J 4 bases, leaving 20 bases between the germline ends. The CDR3 nucleotides read TGTGCCATACGGGACTTCGGGGTGCTCTATGGCTACACCTTC. This encodes CAIRDFGVLYGYTF.

The chain recombines TRBV19 with TRBJ1-5, with TRBD1 matching 7 bases. The V gene end was trimmed by 0 bases and the J gene end by 7 bases; junction bases not matched to a gene: 3. CDR3 length: 14 amino acids. Germline V gene sequence: CDR1 LNHDA, CDR2 SQIVND (reference sequence). CDR3 nucleotide sequence: TGTGCCAGTAGTATAGATCTAGGGGGCCAGCCCCAGCATTTT. It translates to CASSIDLGGQPQHF.

This sequence joins TRBV2 and TRBJ1-2, with D tentatively TRBD1 (5 bases). Per germline, CDR1 SNHLY and CDR2 FYNNEI. The CDR3 consists of 13 residues. The germline V and J ends were trimmed by 2 bases and 5 bases, with 9 bases remaining between them. DNA for the CDR3: TGTGCCAGCAGTGAATGGACACAGTATGGCTACACCTTC. Translated, it gives CASSEWTQYGYTF.

V is TRBV7-9 and J is TRBJ1-2, with D unclear. V was trimmed by 1 base and J by 8 bases, leaving 8 bases between them. The CDR3 runs to 12 residues. CDR1 and CDR2 from the germline V gene are SEHNR and FQNEAQ (reference sequence). CDR3 in amino acids: CASSLGAGGYTF. The DNA of the CDR3 is TGTGCCAGCAGCTTAGGAGCCGGGGGCTACACCTTC.

The rearrangement links TRBV7-8 to TRBJ2-3; no definite D call. This CDR3 is built from 16 residues. From germline, CDR1 is SGHVS and CDR2 FQNEAQ. The V end lost 1 base, the J end lost 2 bases, and 13 bases lay between the germline ends. The CDR3 nucleotides are TGTGCCAGCAGCTTAGGGTTCCTAGACCTCACAGATACGCAGTATTTT. Translating it yields CASSLGFLDLTDTQYF. The complete variable domain, with remaining parts taken from reference TRBV7-8 and TRBJ2-3, reads GAGVSQSPRYKVAKRGQDVALRCDPISGHVSLFWYQQALGQGPEFLTYFQNEAQLDKSGLPSDRFFAERPEGSVSTLKIQRTQQEDSAVYLCASSLGFLDLTDTQYFGPGTRLTVL.

This chain uses TRBV25-1 with TRBJ2-6; D perhaps matches TRBD1 (5 bases). Trimming cost V 5 bases and J 5 bases, with 22 bases left between them. This CDR3 spans 18 amino acids. CDR1 is MGHDK and CDR2 is SYGVNS in the germline V gene. The CDR3 coding sequence is TGTGCCAGCAGTAGCCAACCAGCTGGACAAAGTCGGGCCAACGTCCTGACTTTC. Translating gives CASSSQPAGQSRANVLTF.

This clone has a single count. The chain carries TRBV7-2 and TRBJ1-4; 8 bases are a match to TRBD1. CDR1 and CDR2 from the germline V gene are SGHTA and FQGNSA. Unmatched junction bases numbered 9, after V lost 2 bases and J lost 7 bases. The CDR3 loop spans 16 amino acids. CDR3 residues: CASSLLAQGAFEKLFF. In DNA form, the CDR3 reads TGTGCCAGCAGCTTACTTGCGCAGGGGGCTTTTGAAAAACTGTTTTTT.

This chain joins TRBV19 and TRBJ2-7, with 9 bases fitting TRBD1. The germline gives CDR1 LNHDA, CDR2 SQIVND (reference sequence). The CDR3 has 14 amino acids. The J segment lost 9 bases and the V segment lost 5 bases, leaving 11 bases of the junction unmatched. The CDR3 DNA sequence: TGTGCCAGTAGTGCCCGGACAGGGGACGACGGGCAGTACTTC. It translates to CASSARTGDDGQYF.

The chain links TRBV27 to TRBJ2-7, with 11 nucleotides matching TRBD1. With 8 bases clipped from V and 6 bases from J, the junction kept 9 bases outside the gene matches. Germline CDR1 is MNHEY and CDR2 is SMNVEV (reference sequence). The CDR3 consists of 14 residues. CDR3 coding DNA: TGTGCCAGCTCCTCCCGGGACAGGGGGAGCGAGCAGTACTTC. Translation: CASSSRDRGSEQYF.

V and J are TRBV15 and TRBJ2-3, with D unresolved. V gave up 4 bases and J gave up 5 bases, with 22 bases separating them. Germline CDR1 reads LNHNV; CDR2 reads YYDKDF (reference sequence). CDR3 length: 17 amino acids. CDR3 protein: CATSISSRSSPRDTQYF. CDR3 in DNA: TGTGCCACCAGCATCTCATCGAGGAGTTCCCCTCGAGATACGCAGTATTTT.

V usage is TRBV20-1 and J usage is TRBJ2-5, with a weak D call TRBD2 (5 bases). Germline V gene data show CDR1 as DFQATT and CDR2 as SNEGSKA (reference sequence). V was cut by 6 bases and J by 11 bases, with 16 bases left in between. The CDR3 has 11 residues. For the CDR3, the DNA is TGCAGTGCCTCCGTCGGTGGCGGGCAGTACTTC. Its translation: CSASVGGGQYF.

The V call is TRBV19, the J call TRBJ2-1; D remains unclear. Germline values: CDR1 LNHDA, CDR2 SQIVND (reference sequence). Trimming left V 3 bases short and J 10 bases short, with 16 bases between. The CDR3 is made up of 14 amino acids. In DNA, the CDR3 is TGTGCCAGTAGTATGCCATCCTATTACATGGAGCAGTTCTTC. This codes for CASSMPSYYMEQFF.

The chain couples TRBV7-9 to TRBJ2-7; 7 bases fit TRBD1. Germline V lookup: CDR1 SEHNR, CDR2 FQNEAQ (reference sequence). There are 14 residues in the CDR3. The J segment lost 7 bases and the V segment lost 4 bases, leaving 10 bases of the junction unmatched. As DNA, the CDR3 is TGTGCCAGCAGCTCCGGGACAGCTTTTTGGGAGCAGTACTTC. As protein: CASSSGTAFWEQYF.

The chain uses TRBV10-2 and TRBJ2-7; no clear D gene. The CDR3 contains 14 residues. V lost 2 bases, J lost 3 bases, and 11 bases lay in between. Germline loops: CDR1 WSHSY, CDR2 SAAADI. CDR3 coding DNA: TGCGCCAGCAGTGAGACTGGACCGGGCTACGAGCAGTACTTC. This translates into CASSETGPGYEQYF.

This rearrangement joins TRBV29-1 to TRBJ2-5; perhaps TRBD1 as D (7 bases). The germline V and J ends were trimmed by 3 bases and 4 bases, with 15 bases remaining between them. The CDR3 loop spans 14 amino acids. Germline V gives CDR1 SQVTM, CDR2 ANQGSEA. DNA of the CDR3: TGCAGCGTTGATAGGGGGCAGGGGGGAGAGACCCAGTACTTC. Amino acids: CSVDRGQGGETQYF.

The chain has TRBV6-5 and TRBJ2-7; D uncertain. Per the germline V gene, CDR1 is MNHEY and CDR2 is SVGAGI. Trimming removed 5 bases at V and 6 bases at J, with 8 bases between. This CDR3 comprises 11 residues. The CDR3 here is CASSELGEQYF. CDR3 bases: TGTGCCAGCAGTGAACTTGGCGAGCAGTACTTC.

J is TRBJ2-1 and V is TRBV29-1, with 7 bases aligning to TRBD1. V dropped 0 bases and J dropped 3; count of bases not matched to a gene: 5. This CDR3 comprises 15 residues. CDR1 is SQVTM and CDR2 is ANQGSEA in the germline V gene. CDR3 residues: CSVEDYTGVYNEQFF. DNA for the CDR3: TGCAGCGTTGAAGATTATACAGGGGTCTACAATGAGCAGTTCTTC.

The rearrangement links TRBV7-9 to TRBJ2-1; 7 bases are shared with TRBD2. J was trimmed by 6 bases and V by 5 bases; bases with no gene match: 10. Germline V gives CDR1 SEHNR, CDR2 FQNEAQ (reference sequence). The CDR3 is 15 amino acids. This chain's CDR3 is CASSHGLAEINEQFF. CDR3 coding DNA: TGTGCCAGCAGCCATGGCCTAGCGGAGATCAATGAGCAGTTCTTC.

The chain combines TRBV27 with TRBJ2-7, with a tentative D call TRBD2 (5 bases). Germline V gene sequence: CDR1 MNHEY, CDR2 SMNVEV (reference sequence). This CDR3 contains 15 residues. V shed 6 bases and J shed 6 bases, with 21 bases lying between them. The chain's CDR3 is CASSPEAGLRGEQYF. The DNA for the CDR3 is TGTGCCAGCAGCCCAGAGGCCGGGCTTCGGGGCGAGCAGTACTTC.

The chain recombines TRBV27 with TRBJ2-2; possibly TRBD2 for D (6 bases). In germline, CDR1 is MNHEY, CDR2 SMNVEV (reference sequence). The CDR3 consists of 16 residues. V shed 4 bases and J shed 4 bases, with 16 bases lying between them. The CDR3 DNA is TGTGCCAGCAGTTCAGGGTTGGCGGGACTCACCGGGGAGCTGTTTTTT. Translating it yields CASSSGLAGLTGELFF.

The rearrangement joins TRBV2 to TRBJ2-1, with 10 bases fitting TRBD1. This CDR3 is 11 amino acids long. V shed 6 bases and J 15 bases; nucleotides not matched to a gene: 5. Germline V gene data show CDR1 as SNHLY and CDR2 as FYNNEI. The CDR3 nucleotides read TGTGCCAGCAGAGCCGGACAGGGGGTGTTCTTC. Protein product: CASRAGQGVFF.

This rearrangement joins TRBV11-1 to TRBJ2-7, with TRBD2 matching 11 bases. CDR3 length equals 18 residues. V shed 4 bases and J 3 bases; nucleotides not matched to a gene: 14. From germline, CDR1 is SGHAT and CDR2 FQDESV (reference sequence). CDR3 in DNA: TGTGCCAGCAGCTCCCCCGAAGGACTAGCGGGCGCGATCTACGAGCAGTACTTC. Protein product: CASSSPEGLAGAIYEQYF.

This chain uses TRBV10-2 with TRBJ1-4; TRBD1 might be the D (5 bases). Germline values: CDR1 WSHSY, CDR2 SAAADI. This CDR3 is 16 amino acids long. The V end lost 2 bases, the J end lost 14 bases, and 24 bases lay between the germline ends. The CDR3 nucleotides read TGCGCCAGCAGTGAGCTTCGATGGTTGGGGCCTCGGAGGCTGTTTTTT. Its translation: CASSELRWLGPRRLFF.